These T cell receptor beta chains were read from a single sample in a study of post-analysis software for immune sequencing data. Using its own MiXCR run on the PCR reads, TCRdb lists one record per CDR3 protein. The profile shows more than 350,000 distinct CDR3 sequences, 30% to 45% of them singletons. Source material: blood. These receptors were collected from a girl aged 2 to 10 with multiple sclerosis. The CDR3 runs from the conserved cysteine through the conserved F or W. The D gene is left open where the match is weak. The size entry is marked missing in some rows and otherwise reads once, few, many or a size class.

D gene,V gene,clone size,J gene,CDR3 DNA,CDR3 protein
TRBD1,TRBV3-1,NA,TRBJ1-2,TGTGCCAGCAGCCAAAACAGGGGAAACTATGGCTACACCTTC,CASSQNRGNYGYTF
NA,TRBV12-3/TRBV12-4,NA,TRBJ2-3,TGTGCCAGCATCCTGAGCGAAACGAGCACAGATACGCAGTATTTT,CASILSETSTDTQYF
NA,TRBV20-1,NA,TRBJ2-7,TGCAGTGCCACCCCAACTACAAACAGCTACGAGCAGTACTTC,CSATPTTNSYEQYF
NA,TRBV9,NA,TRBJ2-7,TGTGCCAGCAGCGTAGGGGACGGTCCCTACGAGCAGTACTTC,CASSVGDGPYEQYF
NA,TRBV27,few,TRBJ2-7,TGTGCCAGCAGTTTAACAGCCCCGGGTGGGCAGTACTTC,CASSLTAPGGQYF
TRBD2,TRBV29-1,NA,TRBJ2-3,TGCAGCGTTGATGGGCTAGCGGGGGCCGCAGATACGCAGTATTTT,CSVDGLAGAADTQYF
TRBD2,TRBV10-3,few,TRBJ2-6,TGTGCCATCAGTGAGCTAGCGGGGGAACCTGGGGCCAACGTCCTGACTTTC,CAISELAGEPGANVLTF
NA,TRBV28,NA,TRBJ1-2,TGTGCCAGCACGCCCCATGACAGGCCCTACTATGGCTACACCTTC,CASTPHDRPYYGYTF
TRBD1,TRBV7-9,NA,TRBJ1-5,TGTGCCAGCAGCTCCGGACAGGGGGTGGGTCAGCCCCAGCATTTT,CASSSGQGVGQPQHF
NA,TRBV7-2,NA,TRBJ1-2,TGTGCCAGCAGCTTAGTCGGCAGCCCCATTTATGGCTACACCTTC,CASSLVGSPIYGYTF
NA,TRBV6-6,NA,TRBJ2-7,TGTGCCAGCAGTTACTCTGGAGAGGACGAGCAGTACTTC,CASSYSGEDEQYF
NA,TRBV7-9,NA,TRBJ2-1,TGTGCCAGCAGCTTAGTATCAAACGGACTAACGGGAGAGAAGTACAATGAGCAGTTCTTC,CASSLVSNGLTGEKYNEQFF
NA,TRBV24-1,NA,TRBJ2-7,TGTGCCACCCGAGACAGTGTATCCTACGAGCAGTACTTC,CATRDSVSYEQYF
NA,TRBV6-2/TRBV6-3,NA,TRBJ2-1,TGTGCCAGTCTAGGGGGGGGAGGATACAATGAGCAGTTCTTC,CASLGGGGYNEQFF
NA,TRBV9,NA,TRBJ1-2,TGTGCCAGCAGCGTAGGGCCGGGTGACTATGGCTACACCTTC,CASSVGPGDYGYTF
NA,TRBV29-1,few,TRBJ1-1,TGCAGCGTTGACGGAACGATGAACACTGAAGCTTTCTTT,CSVDGTMNTEAFF
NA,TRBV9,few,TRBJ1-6,TGTGCCAGCAGCGTACAGGGGTCTAATTCACCCCTCCACTTT,CASSVQGSNSPLHF
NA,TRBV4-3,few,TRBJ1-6,TGCGCCAGCAGCCAAGAAATTGAAGGGGGTAATTCACCCCTCCACTTT,CASSQEIEGGNSPLHF
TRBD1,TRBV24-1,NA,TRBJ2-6,TGTGCCACTTTTAGGGAACAGGGGGCGGCTGGGGCCAACGTCCTGACTTTC,CATFREQGAAGANVLTF
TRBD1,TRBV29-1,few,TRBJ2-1,TGCAGCGTTGTTAGGACAGGTAGCTATGAGCAGTTCTTC,CSVVRTGSYEQFF
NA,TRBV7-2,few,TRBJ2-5,TGTGCCAGCAGCGTAATAGGGTCCCGAGGGGAGACCCAGTACTTC,CASSVIGSRGETQYF
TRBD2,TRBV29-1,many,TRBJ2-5,TGCAGCGTTGAGAAGAGGACTAGCGGGACCCAAGAGACCCAGTACTTC,CSVEKRTSGTQETQYF
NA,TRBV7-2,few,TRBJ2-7,TGTGCCAGCAGCTTAGGTGTGCTAAGCCCCTACGAGCAGTACTTC,CASSLGVLSPYEQYF
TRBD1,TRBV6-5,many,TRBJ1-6,TGTGCCAGCAGTTACTCCCTCATACAGGGGAGCTCCTATAATTCACCCCTCCACTTT,CASSYSLIQGSSYNSPLHF
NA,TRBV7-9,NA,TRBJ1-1,TGTGCCAGCGCGGCGGTAGGGGTTGAAGCTTTCTTT,CASAAVGVEAFF
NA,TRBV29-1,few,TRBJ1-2,TGCAGCGTCCAAGGGGGAGAGTATGGCTACACCTTC,CSVQGGEYGYTF
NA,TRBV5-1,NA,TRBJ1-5,TGCGCCAGCAGCTGGGAGGGGATCAATCAGCCCCAGCATTTT,CASSWEGINQPQHF
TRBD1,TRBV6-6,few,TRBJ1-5,TGTGCCAGCAGGAAATCCGGGACAGGGGATCAGCCCCAGCATTTT,CASRKSGTGDQPQHF
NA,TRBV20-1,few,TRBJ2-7,TGCAGTGCTAACGGCCGTCGCTACGAGCAGTACTTC,CSANGRRYEQYF
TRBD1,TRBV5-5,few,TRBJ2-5,TGTGCCAGCAGCCCGAGGACAGGAGGAGGAGAGACCCAGTACTTC,CASSPRTGGGETQYF
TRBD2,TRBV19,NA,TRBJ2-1,TGTGCCAGTAGTTCCATAGCGGGCTCCTACAATGAGCAGTTCTTC,CASSSIAGSYNEQFF
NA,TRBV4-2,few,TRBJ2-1,TGTGCCAGCAGCCAAGCCCTAAACCTGGGGTCTACTAAAGCTTCCTACAATGAGCAGTTCTTC,CASSQALNLGSTKASYNEQFF
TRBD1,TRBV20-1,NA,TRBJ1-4,TGCAGTGCTAGAACCGGGACAGGGAATGAAAAACTGTTTTTT,CSARTGTGNEKLFF
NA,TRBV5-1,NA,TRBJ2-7,TGCGCCAGCAGCACAGGGCCAGCCACCGAGCAGTACTTC,CASSTGPATEQYF
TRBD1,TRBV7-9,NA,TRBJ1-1,TGTGCCAGCAGCTTATTTTCAGGGGGCGAAGGGGCCGCTTTCTTT,CASSLFSGGEGAAFF
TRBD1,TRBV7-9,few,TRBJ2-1,TGTGCCAGCAGCTCCGGGACAGCACAGTACAATGAGCAGTTCTTC,CASSSGTAQYNEQFF
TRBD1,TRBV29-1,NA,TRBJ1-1,TGCAGAGCGACAGGGGCTGGACCACGCACTGAAGCTTTCTTT,CRATGAGPRTEAFF
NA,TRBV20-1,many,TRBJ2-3,TGCAGTGCTGCGCTTGGGCCTAGTAACACAGATACGCAGTATTTT,CSAALGPSNTDTQYF
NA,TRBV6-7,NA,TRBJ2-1,TGTGCCAGCAGACCATCACGAGGATCCTACAATGAGCAGTTCTTC,CASRPSRGSYNEQFF
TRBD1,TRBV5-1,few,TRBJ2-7,TGCGCCAGCAGCGCACTGGACAGGGGGAGCGAGCAGTACTTC,CASSALDRGSEQYF
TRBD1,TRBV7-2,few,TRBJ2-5,TGTGCCAGCAGCTTGGGACAGGCGGAAGAGACCCAGTACTTC,CASSLGQAEETQYF
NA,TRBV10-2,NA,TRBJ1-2,TGCGCCAGCAGTTACGTATTCGGAAGTCGGGGCTACACCTTC,CASSYVFGSRGYTF
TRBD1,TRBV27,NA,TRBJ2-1,TGTGCCAGCAGTTTAAAACAGGGGGCGTTTGGTGAGCAGTTCTTC,CASSLKQGAFGEQFF
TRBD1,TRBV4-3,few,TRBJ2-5,TGCGCCAGCAGCCAAGATAGAGGGGGCATGTGGGAGACCCAGTACTTC,CASSQDRGGMWETQYF
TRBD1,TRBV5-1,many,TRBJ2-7,TGCGCCAGCAGCTTGGCCCTGGACAGGCCAGCCTACGAGCAGTACTTC,CASSLALDRPAYEQYF
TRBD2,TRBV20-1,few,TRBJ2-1,TGCAGTGCTGCCACTAGCGGATTATACAATGAGCAGTTCTTC,CSAATSGLYNEQFF
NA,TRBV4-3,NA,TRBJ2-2,TGCGCCAGCAGCCTCATCGCCGGGGTCACCGGGGAGCTGTTTTTT,CASSLIAGVTGELFF
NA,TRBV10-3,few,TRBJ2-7,TGTGCCATCAGCCGACCGGGACCCAGGGCGTACGAGCAGTACTTC,CAISRPGPRAYEQYF
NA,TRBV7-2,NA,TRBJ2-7,TGTGCCAGCAGCACCAGGGGCGATGCCTACGAGCAGTACTTC,CASSTRGDAYEQYF
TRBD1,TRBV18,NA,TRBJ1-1,TGTGCCAGCTCACGAACAGGGGGCGCGTCCACTGAAGCTTTCTTT,CASSRTGGASTEAFF
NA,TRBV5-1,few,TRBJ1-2,TGCGCCAACAGCTTTCTCAGTGAACCCAATTATCGACAGGATGGCTACACCTTC,CANSFLSEPNYRQDGYTF
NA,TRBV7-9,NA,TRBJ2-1,TGTGCCAGCGCCTCCAATGTCGGGTGTGAGCAGTTCTTC,CASASNVGCEQFF